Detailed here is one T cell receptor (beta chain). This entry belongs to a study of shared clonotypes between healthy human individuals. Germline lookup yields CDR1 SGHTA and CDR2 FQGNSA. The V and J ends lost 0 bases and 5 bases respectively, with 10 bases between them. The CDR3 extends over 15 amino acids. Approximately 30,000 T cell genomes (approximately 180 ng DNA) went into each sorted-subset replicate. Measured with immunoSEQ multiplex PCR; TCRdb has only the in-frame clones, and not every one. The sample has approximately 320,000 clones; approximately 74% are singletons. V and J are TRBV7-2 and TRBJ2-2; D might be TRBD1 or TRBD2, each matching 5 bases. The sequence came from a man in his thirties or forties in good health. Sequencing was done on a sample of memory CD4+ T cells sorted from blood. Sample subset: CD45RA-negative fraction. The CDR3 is CASSLAPGRTGELFF. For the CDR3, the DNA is TGTGCCAGCAGCTTAGCTCCGGGGCGAACCGGGGAGCTGTTTTTT.